Presented here are 9 T cell receptor beta chains from one specimen sequenced in a study of patients and donors after allogeneic stem cell transplantation. TCRdb re-analysed the RT-PCR reads in MiXCR, keeping a single row per CDR3 protein. The profile covers about 70,000 distinct CDR3 sequences, with around 27% appearing a single time and less than 30% taken by the ten largest. Sequencing was done on a sample of blood, either unsorted or a sorted T cell fraction (not recorded which). The receptors come from a human donor who was either an allogeneic HSCT recipient or a stem cell or donor lymphocyte infusion donor (not recorded which). It is not recorded whose cells these are; they may come from a transplant donor.

This clonotype came up a few times. The chain couples TRBV12-3 or TRBV12-4 to TRBJ2-3; no clear D. Trimming stripped 7 bases from V and 2 bases from J, with 10 bases between. The CDR3 runs 13 residues. The chain's CDR3 is CASIARSTDTQYF. The CDR3 DNA reads as TGTGCCAGCATCGCTCGCTCCACAGATACGCAGTATTTT.

The chain is built from TRBV3-1 and TRBJ2-5, with 10 positions matching TRBD2. Germline V gene data show CDR1 as LGHDT and CDR2 as YNNKEL (reference sequence). Trimming cost V 8 bases and J 5 bases; bases outside gene matches: 8. The CDR3 has 14 amino acids. Written as DNA, the CDR3 is TGTGCCAGCTCCGAGCGGGAGGGACCGGAGACCCAGTACTTC. As protein: CASSEREGPETQYF.

At least ten counts were recorded for this clonotype. The V gene is TRBV20-1, the J gene TRBJ2-3; D is perhaps TRBD2 (5 bases). This CDR3 is 16 amino acids long. CDR1 and CDR2 from the germline V gene are DFQATT and SNEGSKA (reference sequence). V lost 3 bases and J lost 6, with 22 bases in between. CDR3 region: CSARGEFARTLDTQYF. CDR3 sequence (DNA): TGCAGTGCTAGGGGTGAATTTGCGAGGACTTTGGATACGCAGTATTTT.

This clonotype was picked up a small number of times. The chain carries TRBV4-1 and TRBJ1-4; the D gene is possibly TRBD1 (6 bases). The CDR3 length is 15 residues. The V and J ends lost 1 base and 6 bases respectively, with 12 bases between them. Germline CDR1 and CDR2: MGHRA and YSYEKL. CDR3 in amino acids: CASSQAQGKYEKLFF. CDR3 DNA: TGCGCCAGCAGCCAAGCACAGGGCAAATATGAAAAACTGTTTTTT.

The chain joins TRBV29-1 to TRBJ2-3; D possibly corresponds to TRBD1 (6 bases). CDR1 is SQVTM and CDR2 is ANQGSEA in the germline V gene. V was trimmed by 8 bases and J by 6 bases, leaving 18 bases between them. The CDR3 has 13 amino acids. The CDR3 nucleotides are TGCAGCTTCGGGGACACTCACCGGGATACGCAGTATTTT. Translated, it gives CSFGDTHRDTQYF.

This clonotype was detected only a few times. This chain uses TRBV5-1 with TRBJ2-2, with 10 bases aligning to TRBD1. The CDR3 runs to 16 residues. Germline V gene data show CDR1 as SGHRS and CDR2 as YFSETQ. J gave up 5 bases and V 6 bases, and 10 bases lay outside the gene matches. The CDR3 DNA sequence: TGCGCCAGCACCCTCTATGGGACAGGGGTTACCGGGGAGCTGTTTTTT. This codes for CASTLYGTGVTGELFF.

The chain recombines TRBV12-3 or TRBV12-4 with TRBJ1-5, with D perhaps TRBD1 (5 bases). The CDR3 loop spans 18 amino acids. The ends were cut back, 3 bases at V and 1 base at J, with 19 bases in the middle. This CDR3 is CASSFSPLGGRSNQPQHF. CDR3 bases: TGTGCCAGCAGTTTTTCCCCCCTGGGGGGAAGGAGCAATCAGCCCCAGCATTTT.

V and J are TRBV6-2 or TRBV6-3 and TRBJ2-7; a weak D match, TRBD1 (6 bases). CDR3 size: 17 residues. The V end lost 2 bases, the J end lost 3 bases, and 20 bases lay between the germline ends. CDR1 and CDR2 (germline): MNHEY, SVGEGT. This chain's CDR3 is CASSYPTGTMDDYEQYF. The CDR3 DNA follows: TGTGCCAGCAGTTACCCAACCGGGACAATGGACGACTACGAGCAGTACTTC.

This clonotype was seen a handful of times. The chain uses TRBV9 and TRBJ2-1; 9 bases align to TRBD2. J lost 5 bases, V lost 4 bases, and 7 bases had no gene match. Germline V gene sequence: CDR1 SGDLS, CDR2 YYNGEE. The CDR3 is 15 amino acids. The DNA of the CDR3 is TGTGCCAGCAGCTCCTGGACTAGCGCCCACAATGAGCAGTTCTTC. This codes for CASSSWTSAHNEQFF.